Given below is one TCR beta chain in context. Source study methods: Estimates of nucleated cell counts were drawn from the amplification of reference gene primers. Libraries were prepared by immunoSEQ multiplex PCR; TCRdb keeps only in-frame clonotypes and omits some of them. That table gives V, J and clone size, and the DNA gave D and trimming. Of 150,000 or so clones in the sample, approximately 80% were seen once. This sample is drawn from a study of blood T cell repertoires in COVID-19. For the study at large: Donors in the United States, Italy and Spain gave samples during acute or convalescent COVID-19. PBMCs, B-cell-depleted T cells, or T cells were the source of the cDNA or gDNA that made up the material.

The length of the CDR3 is 17 residues. J lost 2 bases, V lost 0 bases, and 10 bases had no gene match. Germline assignment: CDR1 SGHRS and CDR2 YFSETQ. V and J are TRBV5-1 and TRBJ2-5, with 7 bases fitting TRBD1. The clonotype comes from a woman aged 45-65 years with acute or convalescent COVID-19. Material: peripheral blood. CDR3 sequence (DNA): TGCGCCAGCAGCTTGGCCATGAGGGGGCCCTTTCAAGAGACCCAGTACTTC. Translating it yields CASSLAMRGPFQETQYF.